This TCR beta chain originates from a study of blood T cell repertoires in COVID-19. Study information: Samples representing acute and convalescent COVID-19 were sourced from the United States, Italy and Spain.

The CDR3 sequence is 13 residues long. Germline CDR1 reads MNHEY; CDR2 reads SVGAGI. Trimming pared 4 bases from V and 5 bases from J, leaving 11 bases between. Original data processing: Amplification from reference gene primers served as the basis for estimated nucleated cell counts. Sequencing was performed with immunoSEQ multiplex PCR; in TCRdb, only in-frame clones are kept and a portion is missing. V and J calls and clone size come straight from that table; D and trimming were deduced from the DNA. Of tens of thousands of clones in the sample, about four fifths were seen once. This sequence was found in a woman aged 60-75 years with acute or convalescent COVID-19. Sequencing was carried out using peripheral blood. The chain is built from TRBV6-5 and TRBJ1-1; D is perhaps TRBD1 (5 bases). For the CDR3, the DNA is TGTGCCAGCAGTTCCTGGGGGGGGACTGAAGCTTTCTTT. Its protein is CASSSWGGTEAFF.